This T cell receptor beta chain was obtained from a study of T cell repertoires in cytomegalovirus infection. Background on the study: Shared public TCR beta signatures pointed to both CMV infection and a matching HLA type.

The length of the CDR3 is 14 residues. Germline V gene lookup returns CDR1 SGHVS and CDR2 FNYEAQ. V lost 5 bases, J lost 5 bases, and 4 bases stayed unmatched. TCRdb reprocessed the reads with MiXCR, giving one entry per CDR3 protein. The sample lists more than 150,000 distinct CDR3 sequences; 15% to 20% were seen once. Sample share makes this clonotype medium-sized. The sequenced sample consisted of PBMCs. The TCR sequence derives from a human donor in good health (CMV status not recorded). Some clones in this sample may be carry-over from other donors' samples. The J gene is TRBJ2-7, the V gene TRBV7-6, with 12 bases identical to TRBD1. The CDR3 sequence is CASSRDRGQNEQYF. In DNA form, the CDR3 reads TGTGCCAGCAGCCGGGACAGGGGGCAAAACGAGCAGTACTTC. The variable domain in full, completed from reference TRBV7-6 and TRBJ2-7, reads GAGVSQSPRYKVTKRGQDVALRCDPISGHVSLYWYRQALGQGPEFLTYFNYEAQQDKSGLPNDRFSAERPEGSISTLTIQRTEQRDSAMYRCASSRDRGQNEQYFGPGTRLTVT.